The rows below give T cell receptor beta chains drawn from one sample of a study of control samples from healthy donors and cancer patients. Generated by immunoSEQ multiplex PCR, the TCRdb table keeps only in-frame clones and is missing some. The table shows 150,000 to 200,000 clones, with 85% to 95% occurring only once. The sample consisted of blood. These receptors were taken from a man aged 25 to 40 in good health. CDR3s include the opening cysteine and the closing phenylalanine or tryptophan. A D gene is named only where the DNA matches it firmly. Size tells how often a clone was seen (once, few, many) or the class of an expanded clone, and some rows leave it out.

d_gene	abundance	v_gene	j_gene	CDR3aa	CDR3nt
TRBD2	-	TRBV4-3	TRBJ2-3	CASSQEGYGGDTDTQYF	TGCGCCAGCAGCCAAGAAGGGTACGGGGGGGACACAGATACGCAGTATTTT
-	-	TRBV6-1	TRBJ1-6	CASSDWEDNSPLHF	TGTGCCAGCAGTGATTGGGAAGATAATTCACCCCTCCACTTT
TRBD1	once	TRBV5-5	TRBJ1-3	CASSSRTGVSGNTIYF	TGTGCCAGCAGCTCCCGAACAGGGGTTTCTGGAAACACCATATATTTT
-	-	TRBV28	TRBJ1-5	CASSTPTGTQHF	TGTGCCAGCAGTACCCCTACAGGGACCCAGCATTTT
-	-	TRBV4-1	TRBJ2-3	CASTRQVLVTDTQYF	TGCGCCAGCACCAGACAGGTTCTAGTCACAGATACGCAGTATTTT
-	-	TRBV29-1	TRBJ1-1	CSVEGAGGYTEAFF	TGCAGCGTTGAAGGAGCGGGGGGGTACACTGAAGCTTTCTTT
-	-	TRBV27	TRBJ1-1	CASSLLGLNTEAFF	TGTGCCAGCAGTTTATTGGGTTTGAACACTGAAGCTTTCTTT
-	-	TRBV25-1	TRBJ2-1	CASSDRWAGEQFF	TGTGCCAGCAGTGATCGATGGGCAGGCGAGCAGTTCTTC
-	few	TRBV7-2	TRBJ1-1	CASSLEQGTEAFF	TGTGCCAGCAGCTTAGAGCAGGGGACTGAAGCTTTCTTT
-	-	TRBV30	TRBJ1-1	CAWKLGTEAFF	TGTGCCTGGAAACTAGGGACTGAAGCTTTCTTT
-	once	TRBV6-4	TRBJ1-2	CASRPERGGGYTF	TGTGCCAGCAGACCCGAAAGGGGTGGAGGCTACACCTTC
-	-	TRBV2	TRBJ2-7	CASSEAMAYEQYF	TGTGCCAGCAGTGAAGCAATGGCCTACGAGCAGTACTTC
-	-	TRBV2	TRBJ1-6	CASSGQNNSPLHF	TGTGCCAGCAGTGGCCAGAATAATTCACCCCTCCACTTT
-	-	TRBV28	TRBJ1-4	CASSHSTTNEKLFF	TGTGCCAGCAGCCACTCTACAACTAATGAAAAACTGTTTTTT
-	-	TRBV7-2	TRBJ1-1	CASSSGFGNTEAFF	TGTGCCAGCAGCTCAGGCTTCGGGAACACTGAAGCTTTCTTT
-	-	TRBV30	TRBJ1-5	CAWSVLEGQPQHF	TGTGCCTGGAGTGTACTCGAGGGTCAGCCCCAGCATTTT
-	-	TRBV4-3	TRBJ2-2	CASSQEVTARRELFF	TGCGCCAGCAGCCAAGAAGTAACCGCCCGCCGGGAGCTGTTTTTT
-	-	TRBV4-3	TRBJ2-5	CASSQIGGSLETQYF	TGCGCCAGCAGCCAAATTGGGGGGTCGCTGGAGACCCAGTACTTC
TRBD1	-	TRBV7-8	TRBJ1-2	CASSLRDRGGYTF	TGTGCCAGCAGCTTACGGGACAGGGGTGGCTACACCTTC
TRBD1	-	TRBV19	TRBJ2-7	CASSIAGGQGTYEQYF	TGTGCCAGTAGTATAGCCGGCGGACAGGGAACCTACGAGCAGTACTTC
-	-	TRBV5-4	TRBJ1-6	CASSSTIGQNNSPLHF	TGTGCCAGCAGCTCGACCATTGGACAGAATAATTCACCCCTCCACTTT
-	-	TRBV28	TRBJ2-4	CASSPPATDIQYF	TGTGCCAGCAGTCCTCCAGCGACGGACATTCAGTACTTC
-	-	TRBV10-1	TRBJ1-3	CASSGRQDRSGNTIYF	TGCGCCAGCAGTGGGCGACAGGACCGCTCTGGAAACACCATATATTTT
TRBD1	-	TRBV7-9	TRBJ1-5	CASSLTGVQSNQPQHF	TGTGCCAGCAGCTTAACAGGGGTCCAGAGCAATCAGCCCCAGCATTTT
TRBD1	once	TRBV15	TRBJ1-1	CATSRRQGVGAFF	TGTGCCACCAGCCGCAGACAGGGGGTCGGAGCTTTCTTT
-	few	TRBV7-9	TRBJ2-7	CASSRSREGAYEQYF	TGTGCCAGCAGCCGTTCGAGGGAGGGGGCCTACGAGCAGTACTTC
TRBD2	-	TRBV5-1	TRBJ2-1	CASTGTSNEQFF	TGCGCCAGCACTGGGACTAGCAATGAGCAGTTCTTC
-	-	TRBV14	TRBJ2-2	CASSLRVNTGELFF	TGTGCCAGCAGCCTCAGGGTAAACACCGGGGAGCTGTTTTTT
-	-	TRBV7-3	TRBJ2-3	CASSFRSRTDTQYF	TGTGCCAGCAGCTTTCGGAGCCGCACAGATACGCAGTATTTT
-	-	TRBV6-1	TRBJ1-2	CASSERGGRFYGYTF	TGTGCCAGCAGTGAAAGAGGCGGCAGGTTCTATGGCTACACCTTC
-	-	TRBV19	TRBJ1-2	CASSTGGGPIPYGYTF	TGTGCCAGTAGCACCGGGGGGGGGCCCATCCCCTATGGCTACACCTTC